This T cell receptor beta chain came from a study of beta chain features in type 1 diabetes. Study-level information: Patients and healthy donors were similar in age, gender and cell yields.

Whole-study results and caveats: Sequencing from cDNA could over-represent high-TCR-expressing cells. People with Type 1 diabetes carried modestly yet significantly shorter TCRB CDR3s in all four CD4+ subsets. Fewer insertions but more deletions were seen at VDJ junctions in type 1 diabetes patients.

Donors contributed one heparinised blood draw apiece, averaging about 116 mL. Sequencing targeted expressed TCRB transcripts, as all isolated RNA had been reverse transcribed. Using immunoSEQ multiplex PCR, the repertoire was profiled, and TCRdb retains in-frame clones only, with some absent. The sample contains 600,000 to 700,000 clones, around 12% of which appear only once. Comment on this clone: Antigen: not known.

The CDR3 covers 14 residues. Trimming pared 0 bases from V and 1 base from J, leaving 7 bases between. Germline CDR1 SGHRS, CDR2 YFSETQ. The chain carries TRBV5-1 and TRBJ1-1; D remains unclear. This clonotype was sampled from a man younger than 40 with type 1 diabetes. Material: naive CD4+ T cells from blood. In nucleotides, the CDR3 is TGCGCCAGCAGCTTGGCCGTGGAGAACACTGAAGCTTTCTTT. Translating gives CASSLAVENTEAFF.